One sample yielded the 17 T cell receptor beta chains listed below, sequenced in a study of T cells after yellow fever vaccination. Each CDR3 protein gets one entry after TCRdb re-called the 5' RACE reads with MiXCR. The data show about 400,000 distinct CDR3 sequences, 11% seen once. This specimen consisted of PBMCs, obtained on the day of the first yellow fever vaccination. All receptors come from a man between 18 and 29 years old who received the YFV17D yellow fever vaccine.

This clonotype has a handful of counts. The J gene is TRBJ1-5, the V gene TRBV12-3 or TRBV12-4, with D maybe TRBD1 (6 bases). Trimming removed 6 bases from V and 4 bases from J, with 10 bases in between. The CDR3 totals 13 residues. This CDR3 is CASSRQENQPQHF. The CDR3 coding sequence is TGTGCCAGCAGCCGACAGGAGAATCAGCCCCAGCATTTT.

This clonotype was seen a few times. The gene calls are TRBV7-2 and TRBJ2-3; TRBD2 agrees at 10 bases. CDR1 is SGHTA and CDR2 is FQGNSA in the germline V gene. With V trimmed by 3 bases and J by 5 bases, 2 bases remained unmatched. The CDR3 runs 14 residues. The CDR3: CASSFSGGKDTQYF. CDR3 nucleotide sequence: TGTGCCAGCAGCTTTAGCGGGGGGAAAGATACGCAGTATTTT.

This clonotype was found a few times. The rearrangement uses TRBV7-9 and TRBJ2-7, with D unresolved. The CDR3 is 15 residues long. CDR1 and CDR2 (germline): SEHNR, FQNEAQ (reference sequence). Trimming left V 1 base short and J 3 bases short, with 13 bases between. As DNA, the CDR3 is TGTGCCAGCAGCTTAGGAGATAGGGTGGGCTACGAGCAGTACTTC. Its translation: CASSLGDRVGYEQYF.

V is TRBV3-1 and J is TRBJ2-5, with no clear D. CDR3 size: 12 residues. Germline V lookup: CDR1 LGHDT, CDR2 YNNKEL (reference sequence). V lost 0 bases to trimming and J lost 6 bases, with 5 bases between them. The CDR3 region is CASSQDLKTQYF. CDR3 in DNA: TGTGCCAGCAGCCAAGATCTCAAGACCCAGTACTTC.

There are a few counts of this clonotype. The rearrangement links TRBV7-3 to TRBJ2-3; no definite D call. CDR1 is SGHTA, CDR2 FQGTGA, per germline. This CDR3 contains 13 residues. Trimming cost V 1 base and J 1 base, with 3 bases left between them. The CDR3 DNA follows: TGTGCCAGCAGCTTAATAGGCACAGATACGCAGTATTTT. Protein product: CASSLIGTDTQYF. Drawing the rest from reference TRBV7-3 and TRBJ2-3, the complete variable domain is GAGVSQTPSNKVTEKGKYVELRCDPISGHTALYWYRQSLGQGPEFLIYFQGTGAADDSGLPNDRFFAVRPEGSVSTLKIQRTERGDSAVYLCASSLIGTDTQYFGPGTRLTVL.

This clonotype was detected only a few times. The chain joins TRBV4-1 to TRBJ1-2; D is possibly TRBD1 (5 bases). Germline CDR1 reads MGHRA; CDR2 reads YSYEKL. The V gene lost 2 bases and the J gene lost 4 bases, with 8 bases spanning the gap. This CDR3 comprises 13 residues. This chain's CDR3 is CASSQIGTYGYTF. The DNA for the CDR3 is TGCGCCAGCAGCCAAATAGGGACCTATGGCTACACCTTC.

This clonotype appeared a few times. This chain links TRBV5-5 with TRBJ1-2; D ambiguous. The germline CDR1 and CDR2 sequences are SGHKS and YYEKEE (reference sequence). Deletions cut 0 bases from V and 2 bases from J, with 17 bases between. The CDR3 extends over 17 amino acids. The CDR3: CASSLVAAVLLNYGYTF. In DNA form, the CDR3 reads TGTGCCAGCAGCTTGGTGGCAGCGGTTCTCCTGAACTATGGCTACACCTTC.

V and J are TRBV5-6 and TRBJ1-6, with 10 bases identical to TRBD1. Germline-derived CDR1 and CDR2 are SGHDT and YYEEEE. The junction had 14 bases not matched to a gene; V was cut back by 2 bases and J by 9 bases. There are 18 residues in the CDR3. CDR3 sequence: CASSFWTGGLYGSSPLHF. The DNA of the CDR3 is TGTGCCAGCAGCTTCTGGACAGGGGGGTTATATGGGAGTTCACCCCTCCACTTT.

The chain links TRBV27 to TRBJ2-7; D is possibly TRBD1 (6 bases). The CDR3 loop spans 12 amino acids. The V end lost 10 bases, the J end lost 3 bases, and 13 bases lay between the germline ends. Germline CDR1 is MNHEY and CDR2 is SMNVEV (reference sequence). The CDR3 here is CANPRTVYEQYF. The CDR3 bases are TGTGCCAACCCCAGGACAGTCTACGAGCAGTACTTC.

The genes are TRBV29-1 and TRBJ2-3; no clear D gene. V lost 7 bases to trimming and J lost 2 bases, with 10 bases between them. From germline, CDR1 is SQVTM and CDR2 ANQGSEA. This CDR3 is 12 amino acids long. CDR3 residues: CSAYLATDTQYF. The DNA of the CDR3 is TGCAGCGCCTACCTGGCCACAGATACGCAGTATTTT.

The V call is TRBV25-1, the J call TRBJ2-1, with 13 bases that match TRBD2. The junction had 9 bases not matched to a gene; V was cut back by 3 bases and J by 4 bases. CDR1 and CDR2 (germline): MGHDK, SYGVNS. The CDR3 is 18 amino acids. CDR3 residues: CASSEIGLAGDTYNEQFF. CDR3 in DNA: TGTGCCAGCAGTGAGATCGGACTAGCGGGGGATACATACAATGAGCAGTTCTTC.

At least ten counts were recorded for this clonotype. The J gene is TRBJ2-3, the V gene TRBV7-6; TRBD2 matches at 8 bases. CDR3 length: 16 residues. The V segment lost 0 bases and the J segment 1 base; nucleotides outside the gene matches: 3. Germline V gene sequence: CDR1 SGHVS, CDR2 FNYEAQ. CDR3 nucleotide sequence: TGTGCCAGCAGCTTAGCAGCGACTAGCGGCACAGATACGCAGTATTTT. It specifies CASSLAATSGTDTQYF. The full variable domain, its missing parts supplied by reference TRBV7-6 and TRBJ2-3, is GAGVSQSPRYKVTKRGQDVALRCDPISGHVSLYWYRQALGQGPEFLTYFNYEAQQDKSGLPNDRFSAERPEGSISTLTIQRTEQRDSAMYRCASSLAATSGTDTQYFGPGTRLTVL.

This clonotype was detected only a few times. This chain connects TRBV5-4 to TRBJ2-5; TRBD2 might be the D (5 bases). The V gene's germline CDR1 is SGHNT and CDR2 YYREEE (reference sequence). V lost 2 bases and J 2 bases, leaving 13 bases between the germline ends. The CDR3 has 15 amino acids. This chain's CDR3 is CASSFSRERQETQYF. CDR3 nucleotide sequence: TGTGCCAGCAGCTTTTCTAGGGAGAGACAAGAGACCCAGTACTTC.

This clonotype was counted between two and nine times. This chain uses TRBV19 with TRBJ2-1; weak D call: TRBD2 (5 bases). Trimming took off 5 bases at V and 0 bases at J, with 8 bases between the two ends. The CDR3 runs to 14 residues. The germline CDR1 and CDR2 sequences are LNHDA and SQIVND (reference sequence). The CDR3, as DNA: TGTGCCAGTAGTTCGGGGAGCTCCTACAATGAGCAGTTCTTC. It is translated as CASSSGSSYNEQFF. Using reference TRBV19 and TRBJ2-1 for the parts outside the CDR3, the full variable domain is DGGITQSPKYLFRKEGQNVTLSCEQNLNHDAMYWYRQDPGQGLRLIYYSQIVNDFQKGDIAEGYSVSREKKESFPLTVTSAQKNPTAFYLCASSSGSSYNEQFFGPGTRLTVL.

J is TRBJ2-3 and V is TRBV2, with D perhaps matching TRBD2 (5 bases). V was cut by 11 bases and J by 2 bases, with 17 bases left in between. This CDR3 has 14 amino acids. Per the germline V gene, CDR1 is SNHLY and CDR2 is FYNNEI. CDR3 protein: CAFSRRDYTDTQYF. DNA of the CDR3: TGTGCCTTCAGCCGCCGGGATTACACAGATACGCAGTATTTT. Filled out from reference TRBV2 and TRBJ2-3, the complete variable domain reads EPEVTQTPSHQVTQMGQEVILRCVPISNHLYFYWYRQILGQKVEFLVSFYNNEISEKSEIFDDQFSVERPDGSNFTLKIRSTKLEDSAMYFCAFSRRDYTDTQYFGPGTRLTVL.

This clonotype was detected only a few times. The CDR3 loop reads CASSDPGGSNQPQHF. The CDR3 DNA is TGCGCCAGCAGTGATCCCGGGGGTAGCAATCAGCCCCAGCATTTT. The chain couples TRBV10-2 to TRBJ1-5, with D tentatively TRBD1 (5 bases). Germline V gene lookup returns CDR1 WSHSY and CDR2 SAAADI. The V and J ends lost 3 bases and 0 bases respectively, with 9 bases between them. The CDR3 loop spans 15 amino acids.

This clonotype appeared a few times. The chain uses TRBV28 and TRBJ2-7; a possible D gene is TRBD2 (5 bases). Trimming stripped 2 bases from V and 6 bases from J, with 14 bases between. This CDR3 is built from 14 residues. Germline V gene sequence: CDR1 MDHEN, CDR2 SYDVKM. The CDR3 loop reads CASSLPNLRVEQYF. DNA of the CDR3: TGTGCCAGCAGTTTACCCAACTTGCGGGTCGAGCAGTACTTC.